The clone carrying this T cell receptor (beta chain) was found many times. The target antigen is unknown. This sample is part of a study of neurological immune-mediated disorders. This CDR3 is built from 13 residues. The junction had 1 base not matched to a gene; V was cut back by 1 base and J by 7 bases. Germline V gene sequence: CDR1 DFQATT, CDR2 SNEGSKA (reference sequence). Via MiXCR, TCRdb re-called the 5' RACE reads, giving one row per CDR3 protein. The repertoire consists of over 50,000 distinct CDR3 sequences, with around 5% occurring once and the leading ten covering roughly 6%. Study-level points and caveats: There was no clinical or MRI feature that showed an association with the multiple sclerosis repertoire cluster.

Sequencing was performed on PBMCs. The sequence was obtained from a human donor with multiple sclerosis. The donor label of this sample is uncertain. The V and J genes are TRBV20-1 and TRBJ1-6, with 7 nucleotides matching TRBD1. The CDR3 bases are TGCAGTGCTAGAGTGGACAGGAATTCACCCCTCCACTTT. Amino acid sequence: CSARVDRNSPLHF.